What follows are 21 T cell receptor beta chains derived from one specimen sequenced in a study of T cell responses to AZD1222 COVID-19 vaccine (TCRdb year 2021). Libraries were constructed by the immunoSEQ multiplex PCR assay. TCRdb obtained this table from immuneACCESS and retained in-frame rearrangements with V and J assigned. These tables miss some clones; where compared with another copy, unresolved V genes account for less than half of the shortfall, and the remainder is unexplained. For this sample there are 150,000 or so clones; about 91% appear just once. Together, the top ten hold 3% to 4% of the sample. The sample's time point label, in plain terms: about 28 days (+/-7) after the second vaccine dose. Material: peripheral blood, obtained 28 days after the second AZD1222 dose. The receptor source for this set is an adult who received the AZD1222 COVID-19 vaccine.

This chain links TRBV9 with TRBJ1-3, with a tentative D call TRBD1 (6 bases). V was clipped by 5 bases and J by 8 bases, with 20 bases between them. This CDR3 has 15 residues. Germline V gives CDR1 SGDLS, CDR2 YYNGEE. CDR3 amino acids: CASSSEMGHRDTIYF. The CDR3 DNA is TGTGCCAGCAGTTCAGAGATGGGTCACAGGGACACCATATATTTT.

This clone was seen just once. The rearrangement joins TRBV25-1 to TRBJ1-1; D is undetermined. The CDR3 runs 14 residues. The germline V gene has CDR1 MGHDK and CDR2 SYGVNS. V gave up 0 bases and J gave up 0 bases, with 5 bases separating them. CDR3 DNA: TGTGCCAGCAGTGAATATGGGGTGAACACTGAAGCTTTCTTT. Protein sequence: CASSEYGVNTEAFF.

The chain has TRBV7-6 and TRBJ2-1; 12 positions match TRBD2. Germline CDR1 reads SGHVS; CDR2 reads FNYEAQ. The CDR3 spans 20 residues. Trimming took 1 base from V and 2 from J; bases not matched to a gene: 12. This CDR3 reads CASSLETSGSSRITYNEQFF. In DNA, the CDR3 is TGTGCCAGCAGCTTAGAGACTAGCGGGAGCTCAAGAATCACCTACAATGAGCAGTTCTTC.

J is TRBJ1-6 and V is TRBV7-9; a possible D gene is TRBD1 (5 bases). The CDR3 extends over 18 amino acids. The V and J ends lost 5 bases and 0 bases respectively, with 17 bases between them. CDR1 is SEHNR, CDR2 FQNEAQ, per germline (reference sequence). In DNA, the CDR3 is TGTGCCAGCAGCGGGGACGACCGACGGATCTCCTATAATTCACCCCTCCACTTT. As protein: CASSGDDRRISYNSPLHF. Together with reference TRBV7-9 and TRBJ1-6, the CDR3 gives the full variable domain: DTGVSQNPRHKITKRGQNVTFRCDPISEHNRLYWYRQTLGQGPEFLTYFQNEAQLEKSRLLSDRFSAERPKGSFSTLEIQRTEQGDSAMYLCASSGDDRRISYNSPLHFGNGTRLTVT.

V gene TRBV19 combines with J gene TRBJ1-5; no firm D call. Trimming cost V 8 bases and J 0 bases, with 14 bases left between them. This CDR3 has 15 amino acids. Germline V lookup: CDR1 LNHDA, CDR2 SQIVND (reference sequence). The CDR3 region is CASSVLATSNQPQHF. The CDR3 nucleotides read TGTGCCAGTTCGGTTCTAGCCACTAGCAATCAGCCCCAGCATTTT.

V gene TRBV19 combines with J gene TRBJ1-5, with TRBD1 identical over 9 bases. The CDR3 loop spans 18 amino acids. The V gene end was trimmed by 7 bases and the J gene end by 0 bases; junction bases not matched to a gene: 13. The V gene's germline CDR1 is LNHDA and CDR2 SQIVND (reference sequence). DNA of the CDR3: TGTGCCAGTATACTAGGGACAGGGAGATTTCATAGCAATCAGCCCCAGCATTTT. Translating gives CASILGTGRFHSNQPQHF.

This clone was found a few times. The V call is TRBV7-9, the J call TRBJ2-2; D is undetermined. This CDR3 has 9 amino acids. Trimming left V 11 bases short and J 8 bases short, with 6 bases between. The V gene's germline CDR1 is SEHNR and CDR2 FQNEAQ (reference sequence). CDR3 in DNA: TGTGCCGGCCTTGGGGAGCTGTTTTTT. Encoded protein: CAGLGELFF. Variable domain in full (rest from reference TRBV7-9 and TRBJ2-2): DTGVSQNPRHKITKRGQNVTFRCDPISEHNRLYWYRQTLGQGPEFLTYFQNEAQLEKSRLLSDRFSAERPKGSFSTLEIQRTEQGDSAMYLCAGLGELFFGEGSRLTVL.

The rearrangement joins TRBV18 to TRBJ2-1; TRBD2 matches at 14 bases. Germline-derived CDR1 and CDR2 are KGHSH and LQKENI. With 3 bases clipped from V and 7 bases from J, the junction kept 5 bases outside the gene matches. The CDR3 is 16 residues long. CDR3 nucleotides: TGTGCCAGCTCACCGCCGGGACTAGCGGGAGATAATGAGCAGTTCTTC. This translates into CASSPPGLAGDNEQFF.

This clone was seen once. This rearrangement joins TRBV27 to TRBJ2-1; TRBD2 aligns across 8 bases. The CDR3 runs to 14 residues. Losses at the gene ends were 10 bases for V and 2 bases for J; bases not matched to a gene: 7. Germline lookup yields CDR1 MNHEY and CDR2 SMNVEV (reference sequence). CDR3 residues: CATGRVGPYNEQFF. The CDR3 bases are TGTGCCACCGGGAGGGTGGGCCCCTACAATGAGCAGTTCTTC.

The chain joins TRBV28 to TRBJ2-1, with TRBD2 matching 7 bases. The CDR3 is 18 amino acids. Germline CDR1 is MDHEN and CDR2 is SYDVKM. After removal of 2 bases from V and 7 bases from J, the junction contained 17 bases not matched to a gene. The CDR3 DNA reads TGTGCCAGCAGTTTAAACCCCCGAGTGGGGGAGGGCCTGAATGAGCAGTTCTTC. It is translated as CASSLNPRVGEGLNEQFF.

The sample holds one count of this clone. This sequence joins TRBV6-5 and TRBJ2-7; perhaps TRBD1 as D (5 bases). V lost 6 bases and J 6 bases, leaving 15 bases between the germline ends. The germline gives CDR1 MNHEY, CDR2 SVGAGI. This CDR3 is built from 13 residues. The CDR3: CASRPTVRGEQYF. The CDR3 coding sequence is TGTGCCAGCAGACCGACAGTTAGGGGCGAGCAGTACTTC.

This chain joins TRBV19 and TRBJ1-1; possible D gene TRBD1, 5 bases. This CDR3 has 14 amino acids. V lost 2 bases and J lost 8, with 15 bases in between. CDR1 is LNHDA, CDR2 SQIVND, per germline (reference sequence). CDR3 nucleotides: TGTGCCAGTAGTATAAGGGGCCGGGGAAGGGAAGCTTTCTTT. Its protein product is CASSIRGRGREAFF.

The CDR3 DNA follows: TGCGCCAGCAGCCAAGATATGGTAGGGAGGGAGCAGTTCTTC. Its protein product is CASSQDMVGREQFF. V and J are TRBV4-3 and TRBJ2-1; tentative D call: TRBD2 (6 bases). The CDR3 spans 14 residues. CDR1 LGHNA and CDR2 YSLEER come from the germline V gene. The germline V and J ends were trimmed by 0 bases and 10 bases, with 13 bases remaining between them.

CDR3 region: CASSPTLAGGDNEQFF. For the CDR3, the DNA is TGTGCCAGCTCACCTACTCTAGCGGGAGGTGATAATGAGCAGTTCTTC. The chain recombines TRBV18 with TRBJ2-1, with 11 positions matching TRBD2. Germline CDR1 reads KGHSH; CDR2 reads LQKENI. CDR3 length: 16 residues. V gave up 3 bases and J gave up 7 bases; unmatched junction bases: 8. Looking up the rest from reference TRBV18 and TRBJ2-1 gives the full variable domain: NAGVMQNPRHLVRRRGQEARLRCSPMKGHSHVYWYRQLPEEGLKFMVYLQKENIIDESGMPKERFSAEFPKEGPSILRIQQVVRGDSAAYFCASSPTLAGGDNEQFFGPGTRLTVL.

This chain connects TRBV7-9 to TRBJ1-6, with TRBD1 as a possible D gene (5 bases). CDR3 size: 14 residues. Trimming stripped 3 bases from V and 5 bases from J, with 8 bases between. CDR1 SEHNR and CDR2 FQNEAQ come from the germline V gene (reference sequence). CDR3 amino acids: CASSLTVNNSPLHF. CDR3 DNA: TGTGCCAGCAGCTTGACAGTTAATAATTCACCCCTCCACTTT.

This chain links TRBV2 with TRBJ1-3; D remains unclear. The germline V gene encodes CDR1 SNHLY and CDR2 FYNNEI. The CDR3 consists of 13 residues. V lost 5 bases and J 3 bases, leaving 8 bases between the germline ends. The CDR3 DNA is TGTGCCAGCAGTCGGGGTGGTGGAAACACCATATATTTT. Translating gives CASSRGGGNTIYF.

The chain uses TRBV12-2 and TRBJ1-4. TRBV12-2 is a pseudogene locus. This CDR3 spans 20 amino acids. CDR3 loop: CASRLGATRWAQATNEKLFF. CDR3 in DNA: TGTGCAAGTCGCTTAGGGGCTACGCGGTGGGCTCAGGCAACTAATGAAAAACTGTTTTTT.

This sequence joins TRBV27 and TRBJ2-7; D possibly matches TRBD1 or TRBD2 (5 bases each). The CDR3 sequence is 16 residues long. Per the germline V gene, CDR1 is MNHEY and CDR2 is SMNVEV (reference sequence). Deletions cut 5 bases from V and 5 bases from J, with 22 bases between. The CDR3 loop is CASSLTGGTRLDEQYF. CDR3 DNA: TGTGCCAGCAGTCTCACAGGCGGAACTAGGCTAGACGAGCAGTACTTC.

This chain connects TRBV7-6 to TRBJ2-1; the match to TRBD1 covers 8 bases. V gave up 0 bases and J gave up 3 bases; unmatched junction bases: 4. The CDR3 extends over 16 amino acids. CDR1 is SGHVS and CDR2 is FNYEAQ in the germline V gene. The CDR3 region has the DNA TGTGCCAGCAGCTTAGCGGCAGGGGGCGACTACAATGAGCAGTTCTTC. Residues: CASSLAAGGDYNEQFF.

CDR3 DNA sequence: TGCAGTGCTCAGGACAACACTGAAGCTTTCTTT. Translation: CSAQDNTEAFF. This rearrangement joins TRBV20-1 to TRBJ1-1; D not certain. The CDR3 runs to 11 residues. V lost 5 bases and J lost 2, with 6 bases in between. The germline V gene encodes CDR1 DFQATT and CDR2 SNEGSKA (reference sequence).

This sequence joins TRBV7-9 and TRBJ2-2, with D maybe TRBD2 (5 bases). This CDR3 region has 14 residues. From germline, CDR1 is SEHNR and CDR2 FQNEAQ (reference sequence). V lost 5 bases to trimming and J lost 8 bases, with 15 bases between them. The CDR3 spells CASSPDWSQGELFF. The CDR3 DNA sequence: TGTGCCAGCAGCCCGGACTGGAGCCAGGGGGAGCTGTTTTTT.